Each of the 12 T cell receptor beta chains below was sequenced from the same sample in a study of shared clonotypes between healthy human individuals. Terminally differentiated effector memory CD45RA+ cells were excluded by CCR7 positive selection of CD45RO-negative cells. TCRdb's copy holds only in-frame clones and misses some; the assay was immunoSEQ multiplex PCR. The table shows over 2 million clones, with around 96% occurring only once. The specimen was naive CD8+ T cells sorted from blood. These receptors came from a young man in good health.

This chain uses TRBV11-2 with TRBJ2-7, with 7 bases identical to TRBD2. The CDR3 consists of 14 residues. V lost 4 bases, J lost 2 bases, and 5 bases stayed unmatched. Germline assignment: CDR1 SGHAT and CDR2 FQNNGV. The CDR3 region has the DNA TGTGCCAGCAGCTACGGGGGGTACACCTACGAGCAGTACTTC. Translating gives CASSYGGYTYEQYF.

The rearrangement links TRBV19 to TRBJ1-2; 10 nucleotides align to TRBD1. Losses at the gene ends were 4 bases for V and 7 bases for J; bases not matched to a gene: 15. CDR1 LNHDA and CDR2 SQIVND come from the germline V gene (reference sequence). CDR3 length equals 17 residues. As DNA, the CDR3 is TGTGCCAGTAGTAACCCGGGACAGGGGTCCCTAGTCCCTGGCTACACCTTC. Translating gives CASSNPGQGSLVPGYTF.

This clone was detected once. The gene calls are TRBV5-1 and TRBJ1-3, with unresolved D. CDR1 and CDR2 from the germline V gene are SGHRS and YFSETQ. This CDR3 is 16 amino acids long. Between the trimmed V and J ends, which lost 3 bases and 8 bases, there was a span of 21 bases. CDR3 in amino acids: CASSSLGISPLDTIYF. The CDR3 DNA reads TGCGCCAGCAGCTCCCTCGGGATATCCCCCTTGGACACCATATATTTT.

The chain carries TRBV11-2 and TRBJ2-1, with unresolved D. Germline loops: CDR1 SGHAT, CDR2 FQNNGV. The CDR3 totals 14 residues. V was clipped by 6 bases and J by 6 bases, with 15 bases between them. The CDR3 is CASRDETYVNEQFF. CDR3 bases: TGTGCCAGCAGGGATGAAACCTACGTCAATGAGCAGTTCTTC. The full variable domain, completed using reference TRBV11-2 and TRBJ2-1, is EAGVAQSPRYKIIEKRQSVAFWCNPISGHATLYWYQQILGQGPKLLIQFQNNGVVDDSQLPKDRFSAERLKGVDSTLKIQPAKLEDSAVYLCASRDETYVNEQFFGPGTRLTVL.

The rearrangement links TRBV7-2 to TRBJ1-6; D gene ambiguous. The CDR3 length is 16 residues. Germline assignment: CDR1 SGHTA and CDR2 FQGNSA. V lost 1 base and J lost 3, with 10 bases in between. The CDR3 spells CASSLVAASYNSPLHF. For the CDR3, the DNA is TGTGCCAGCAGCTTAGTGGCGGCCAGCTATAATTCACCCCTCCACTTT.

This chain's CDR3 is CASSALDRGEGSYNEQFF. The DNA for the CDR3 is TGTGCCAGCAGCGCCTTGGACAGGGGCGAGGGTTCCTACAATGAGCAGTTCTTC. The J gene is TRBJ2-1, the V gene TRBV9; 9 bases are shared with TRBD1. CDR3 length equals 18 residues. J was trimmed by 1 base and V by 3 bases; bases with no gene match: 11. The germline V gene encodes CDR1 SGDLS and CDR2 YYNGEE.

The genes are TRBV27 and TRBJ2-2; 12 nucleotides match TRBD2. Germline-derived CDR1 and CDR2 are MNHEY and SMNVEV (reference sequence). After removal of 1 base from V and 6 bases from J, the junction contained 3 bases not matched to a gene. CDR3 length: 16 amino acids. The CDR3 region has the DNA TGTGCCAGCAGTTTATTGGCTAGCGGGAGGGCCGGGGAGCTGTTTTTT. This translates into CASSLLASGRAGELFF.

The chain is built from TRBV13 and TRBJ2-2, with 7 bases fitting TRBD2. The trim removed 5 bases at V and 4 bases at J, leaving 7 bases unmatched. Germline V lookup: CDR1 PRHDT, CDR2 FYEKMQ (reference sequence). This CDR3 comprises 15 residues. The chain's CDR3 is CASSPRDYTTGELFF. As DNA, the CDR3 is TGTGCCAGCAGCCCCCGGGACTACACCACCGGGGAGCTGTTTTTT.

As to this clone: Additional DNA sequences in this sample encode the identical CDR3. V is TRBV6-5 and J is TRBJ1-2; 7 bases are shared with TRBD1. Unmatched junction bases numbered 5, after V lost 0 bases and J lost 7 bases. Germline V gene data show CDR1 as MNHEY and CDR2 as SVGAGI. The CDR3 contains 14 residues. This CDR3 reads CASSYSEGASGYTF. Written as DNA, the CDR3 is TGTGCCAGCAGTTACTCGGAGGGGGCCAGTGGCTACACCTTC.

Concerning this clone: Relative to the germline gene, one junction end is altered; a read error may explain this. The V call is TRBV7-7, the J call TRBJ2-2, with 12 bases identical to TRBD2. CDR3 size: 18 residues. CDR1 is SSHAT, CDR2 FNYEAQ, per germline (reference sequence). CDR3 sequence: CASSLRLAGGPSTGELFF. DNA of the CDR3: TGTGCTAGCAGCTTAAGGCTAGCGGGAGGGCCGAGCACCGGGGAGCTGTTTTTT.

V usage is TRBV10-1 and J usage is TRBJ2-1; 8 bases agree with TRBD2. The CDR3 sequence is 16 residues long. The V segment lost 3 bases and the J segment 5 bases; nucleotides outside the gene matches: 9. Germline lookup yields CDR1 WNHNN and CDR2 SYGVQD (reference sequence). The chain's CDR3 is CASSDIAGGPNNEQFF. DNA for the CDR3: TGCGCCAGCAGTGACATTGCGGGGGGCCCCAACAATGAGCAGTTCTTC.

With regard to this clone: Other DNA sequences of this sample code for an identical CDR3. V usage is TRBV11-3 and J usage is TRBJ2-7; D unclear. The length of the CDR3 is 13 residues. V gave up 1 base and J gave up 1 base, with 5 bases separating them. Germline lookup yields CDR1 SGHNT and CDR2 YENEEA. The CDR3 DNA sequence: TGTGCCAGCAGCTTAGGAGTTTCCTACGAGCAGTACTTC. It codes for CASSLGVSYEQYF. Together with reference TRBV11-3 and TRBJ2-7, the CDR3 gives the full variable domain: EAGVVQSPRYKIIEKKQPVAFWCNPISGHNTLYWYLQNLGQGPELLIRYENEEAVDDSQLPKDRFSAERLKGVDSTLKIQPAELGDSAVYLCASSLGVSYEQYFGPGTRLTVT.